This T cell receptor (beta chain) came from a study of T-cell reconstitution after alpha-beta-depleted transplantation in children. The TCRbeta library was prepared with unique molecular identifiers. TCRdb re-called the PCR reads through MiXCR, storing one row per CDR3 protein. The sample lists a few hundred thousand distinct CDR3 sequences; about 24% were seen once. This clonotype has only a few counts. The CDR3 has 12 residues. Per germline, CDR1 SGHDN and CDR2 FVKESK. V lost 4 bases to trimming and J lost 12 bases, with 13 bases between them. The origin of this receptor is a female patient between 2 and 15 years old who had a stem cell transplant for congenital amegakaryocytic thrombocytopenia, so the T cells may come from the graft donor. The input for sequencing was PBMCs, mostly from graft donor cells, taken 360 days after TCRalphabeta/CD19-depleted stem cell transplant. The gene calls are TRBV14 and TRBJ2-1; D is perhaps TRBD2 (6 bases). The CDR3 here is CASSLAVGRQFF. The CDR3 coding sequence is TGTGCCAGCAGCCTAGCGGTGGGGCGGCAGTTCTTC.